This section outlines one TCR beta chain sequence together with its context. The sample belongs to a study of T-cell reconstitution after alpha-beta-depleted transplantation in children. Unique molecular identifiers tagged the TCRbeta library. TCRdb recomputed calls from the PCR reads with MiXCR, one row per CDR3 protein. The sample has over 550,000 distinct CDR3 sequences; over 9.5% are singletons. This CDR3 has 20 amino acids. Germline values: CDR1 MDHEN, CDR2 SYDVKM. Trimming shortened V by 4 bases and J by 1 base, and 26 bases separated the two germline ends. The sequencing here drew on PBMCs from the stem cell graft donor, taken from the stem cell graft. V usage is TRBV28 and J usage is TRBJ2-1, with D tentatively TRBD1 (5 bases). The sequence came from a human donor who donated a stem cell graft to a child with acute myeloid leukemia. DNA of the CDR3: TGTGCCAGCAGTTCAACGGGCCCCGGGCCCAGGGCAAGGTCCTACAATGAGCAGTTCTTC. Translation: CASSSTGPGPRARSYNEQFF.